The 26 T cell receptor beta chains below all came from one sample that was sequenced in a study of blood T cell repertoires in COVID-19. Measured with immunoSEQ multiplex PCR; TCRdb has only the in-frame clones, and not every one. Of under 250,000 clones listed, around 80% were seen once; the top ten hold roughly 8.8%. The sequenced sample consisted of peripheral blood. All receptors come from a man between 40 and 49 years old with active or convalescent COVID-19.

The chain is built from TRBV24-1 and TRBJ2-3, with a possible D match to TRBD2 (5 bases). The CDR3 totals 15 residues. V was trimmed by 4 bases and J by 4 bases, leaving 14 bases between them. Germline V CDR1 and CDR2: KGHDR, SFDVKD. The chain's CDR3 is CATSEGVLGADTQYF. The CDR3, as DNA: TGTGCCACCAGTGAGGGAGTCCTTGGAGCAGATACGCAGTATTTT.

The chain uses TRBV28 and TRBJ1-2; tentatively, D is TRBD1 (5 bases). V was clipped by 5 bases and J by 8 bases, with 15 bases between them. This CDR3 is 13 amino acids long. Germline lookup yields CDR1 MDHEN and CDR2 SYDVKM. CDR3 region: CASSREGRTGYTF. CDR3 nucleotide sequence: TGTGCCAGCAGTAGGGAGGGGCGCACCGGCTACACCTTC.

This clone was counted once. The chain carries TRBV11-2 and TRBJ2-7, with 9 bases identical to TRBD2. Germline values: CDR1 SGHAT, CDR2 FQNNGV. V lost 1 base and J lost 3; bases outside the gene matches: 7. This CDR3 comprises 16 residues. CDR3 DNA: TGTGCCAGCAGCTTAGGGAGGATAGCGGGAGTCTACGAGCAGTACTTC. It yields the protein CASSLGRIAGVYEQYF.

The chain combines TRBV6-5 with TRBJ1-3; D not resolved. The V gene lost 8 bases and the J gene lost 2 bases, with 10 bases spanning the gap. The germline V gene has CDR1 MNHEY and CDR2 SVGAGI. The CDR3 runs 13 residues. The CDR3 region is CASGRAAGNTIYF. Here the CDR3 DNA reads TGTGCCAGCGGGAGGGCGGCTGGAAACACCATATATTTT.

The CDR3 DNA is TGTGCCAGCTCACCCTATGGGACTGACCCGAGCACCGGGGAGCTGTTTTTT. Translated: CASSPYGTDPSTGELFF. J is TRBJ2-2 and V is TRBV18; tentative D call: TRBD2 (6 bases). CDR1 and CDR2 from the germline V gene are KGHSH and LQKENI. V was clipped by 3 bases and J by 4 bases, with 18 bases between them. The CDR3 extends over 17 amino acids.

This clone turned up a few times. This chain uses TRBV7-9 with TRBJ2-7; the D is unclear. Germline CDR1 SEHNR, CDR2 FQNEAQ (reference sequence). This CDR3 is built from 14 residues. V was clipped by 2 bases and J by 0 bases, with 8 bases between them. The CDR3 DNA sequence: TGTGCCAGCAGCTTAAGTGGGCACTCCTACGAGCAGTACTTC. Translated, it gives CASSLSGHSYEQYF.

The rearrangement joins TRBV24-1 to TRBJ2-1; 9 bases align to TRBD2. This CDR3 spans 17 amino acids. Trimming took 10 bases from V and 5 from J; bases not matched to a gene: 17. Germline V lookup: CDR1 KGHDR, CDR2 SFDVKD. The CDR3 coding sequence is TGTGCCACGATTAGGGGGCCAATAGCGGGAGCGAACAATGAGCAGTTCTTC. Amino acid sequence: CATIRGPIAGANNEQFF.

J is TRBJ1-2 and V is TRBV27; no reliable D call. Trimming left V 5 bases short and J 1 base short, with 8 bases between. The CDR3 is 13 amino acids. Germline lookup yields CDR1 MNHEY and CDR2 SMNVEV (reference sequence). The CDR3 coding sequence is TGTGCCAGCAGTCTAGACCGTAACTATGGCTACACCTTC. This codes for CASSLDRNYGYTF.

The J gene is TRBJ1-2, the V gene TRBV24-1, with 10 positions matching TRBD1. With V trimmed by 9 bases and J by 4 bases, 4 bases remained unmatched. The CDR3 has 13 residues. CDR1 and CDR2 (germline): KGHDR, SFDVKD. CDR3 residues: CATGTGDSYGYTF. The CDR3, as DNA: TGTGCCACCGGGACAGGGGATAGCTATGGCTACACCTTC.

The rearrangement joins TRBV3-1 (or the pseudogene TRBV3-2) to TRBJ2-2, with TRBD2 as a possible D gene (6 bases). Germline CDR1 and CDR2: LGHDT and YNNKEL (reference sequence). The CDR3 contains 15 residues. Trimming left V 1 base short and J 8 bases short, with 14 bases between. The CDR3 reads CASSQGWGVGGELFF. CDR3 DNA sequence: TGTGCCAGCAGCCAAGGCTGGGGGGTTGGAGGGGAGCTGTTTTTT.

The chain uses TRBV6-5 and TRBJ2-1, with 11 positions matching TRBD1. Germline-derived CDR1 and CDR2 are MNHEY and SVGAGI. The junction had 3 bases not matched to a gene; V was cut back by 4 bases and J by 7 bases. The CDR3 has 14 residues. In nucleotides, the CDR3 is TGTGCCAGCAGTTCCGGGACAGGGGGGAATGAGCAGTTCTTC. Translation gives CASSSGTGGNEQFF.

The chain is built from TRBV10-3 and TRBJ2-5; D perhaps matches TRBD1 (6 bases). Between the trimmed V and J ends, which lost 2 bases and 5 bases, there was a span of 18 bases. CDR1 and CDR2 from the germline V gene are ENHRY and SYGVKD. The CDR3 is 16 amino acids. The CDR3 protein is CAISEDRSPSGETQYF. Written as DNA, the CDR3 is TGTGCCATCAGTGAGGACAGGTCCCCTTCCGGGGAGACCCAGTACTTC.

The J gene is TRBJ1-2, the V gene TRBV19; 11 bases line up with TRBD1. This CDR3 contains 15 residues. CDR1 and CDR2 from the germline V gene are LNHDA and SQIVND (reference sequence). After removal of 4 bases from V and 3 bases from J, the junction contained 4 bases not matched to a gene. The CDR3 DNA reads as TGTGCCAGTAGTAAGGGGACAGGGGGACACTATGGCTACACCTTC. As protein: CASSKGTGGHYGYTF.

CDR3 protein: CASSQAPSTNTGELFF. The CDR3 DNA reads TGTGCCAGCAGCCAAGCTCCTAGCACGAACACCGGGGAGCTGTTTTTT. The rearrangement joins TRBV3-1 (or the pseudogene TRBV3-2) to TRBJ2-2; tentative D call: TRBD2 (5 bases). Trimming took off 1 base at V and 0 bases at J, with 9 bases between the two ends. Per the germline V gene, CDR1 is LGHDT and CDR2 is YNNKEL (reference sequence). The CDR3 runs to 16 residues.

This sequence joins TRBV30 and TRBJ1-2; TRBD1 matches at 10 bases. The germline V gene encodes CDR1 GTSNPN and CDR2 SVGIG (reference sequence). The CDR3 sequence is 16 residues long. The V gene end was trimmed by 3 bases and the J gene end by 2 bases; junction bases not matched to a gene: 9. CDR3 nucleotide sequence: TGTGCCTGGAGGTCAACCGGGACAGGGGAGAACTATGGCTACACCTTC. It is translated as CAWRSTGTGENYGYTF.

V gene TRBV2 combines with J gene TRBJ2-7, with 8 bases matching TRBD1. The germline CDR1 and CDR2 sequences are SNHLY and FYNNEI. J was trimmed by 3 bases and V by 6 bases; bases with no gene match: 4. This CDR3 is built from 13 residues. The CDR3 loop reads CASRVGQGYEQYF. The CDR3 DNA is TGTGCCAGCAGAGTCGGACAGGGCTACGAGCAGTACTTC.

Details on this clone: One end of the junction does not line up with germline, which may come from a read error. The chain uses TRBV10-3 and TRBJ2-1, with 7 positions matching TRBD2. Germline lookup yields CDR1 ENHRY and CDR2 SYGVKD. The CDR3 length is 17 residues. CDR3 in DNA: TGTGCCGTCAGTGAGTCTGGCGGGAGAAGCTCCTACAATGAGCAGTTCTTC. Encoded protein: CAVSESGGRSSYNEQFF.

The chain links TRBV5-1 to TRBJ2-1; no reliable D call. CDR1 SGHRS and CDR2 YFSETQ come from the germline V gene. V gave up 4 bases and J gave up 3 bases, with 8 bases separating them. The CDR3 has 13 residues. DNA for the CDR3: TGCGCCAGCAGCCCCCGCGACTACAATGAGCAGTTCTTC. Translated: CASSPRDYNEQFF.

The genes are TRBV7-2 and TRBJ1-5, with D possibly being TRBD1 (6 bases). The CDR3 totals 18 residues. Trimming removed 3 bases from V and 6 bases from J, with 24 bases in between. The germline gives CDR1 SGHTA, CDR2 FQGNSA. CDR3 in DNA: TGTGCCAGCAGCTTGGCCGTAACAGGGTCCGAGCGTAGTCAGCCCCAGCATTTT. Its protein product is CASSLAVTGSERSQPQHF.

J is TRBJ1-3 and V is TRBV19; weak D call: TRBD1 (6 bases). Germline values: CDR1 LNHDA, CDR2 SQIVND (reference sequence). CDR3 length: 19 residues. Trimming cost V 5 bases and J 0 bases, with 23 bases left between them. The CDR3 spells CASSPHRDILSGSGNTIYF. For the CDR3, the DNA is TGTGCCAGTAGTCCCCACAGGGATATACTTTCGGGCTCTGGAAACACCATATATTTT. Together with reference TRBV19 and TRBJ1-3, the CDR3 gives the full variable domain: DGGITQSPKYLFRKEGQNVTLSCEQNLNHDAMYWYRQDPGQGLRLIYYSQIVNDFQKGDIAEGYSVSREKKESFPLTVTSAQKNPTAFYLCASSPHRDILSGSGNTIYFGEGSWLTVV.

The rearrangement joins TRBV12-5 to TRBJ2-2; 10 nucleotides line up with TRBD1. Trimming removed 0 bases from V and 6 bases from J; junction bases left unmatched: 7. The germline V gene encodes CDR1 LGHNT and CDR2 FRNRAP. CDR3 length: 17 amino acids. Here the CDR3 DNA reads TGTGCTAGTGGTTTGGTCCGGACAGGGGGTTACCCCGGGGAGCTGTTTTTT. Its translation: CASGLVRTGGYPGELFF.

The chain carries TRBV6-6 and TRBJ1-4; D remains unclear. Germline CDR1 MNHNY, CDR2 SVGAGI (reference sequence). V was shortened by 5 bases and J by 5 bases, with 12 bases between the two germline ends. This CDR3 comprises 14 residues. CDR3 coding DNA: TGTGCCAGCAGTCCGGGGATGTGGAATGAAAAACTGTTTTTT. Protein: CASSPGMWNEKLFF.

This rearrangement joins TRBV19 to TRBJ1-5, with 7 bases aligning to TRBD1. Per germline, CDR1 LNHDA and CDR2 SQIVND (reference sequence). The V gene end was trimmed by 7 bases and the J gene end by 1 base; junction bases not matched to a gene: 10. The length of the CDR3 is 16 residues. For the CDR3, the DNA is TGTGCCAGTACCAAAACAGGGGTGACGAGCAATCAGCCCCAGCATTTT. This gives the protein CASTKTGVTSNQPQHF.

The chain combines TRBV30 with TRBJ1-6; unclear D gene. The germline V gene encodes CDR1 GTSNPN and CDR2 SVGIG (reference sequence). V was cut by 2 bases and J by 2 bases, with 10 bases left in between. The CDR3 is 15 residues long. CDR3 DNA: TGTGCCTGGAGTACCATTACAGCCTATAATTCACCCCTCCACTTT. Translated, it gives CAWSTITAYNSPLHF.

This clone was seen more than once but under ten times. This chain links TRBV5-5 with TRBJ1-5, with D perhaps TRBD1 (6 bases). Trimming removed 5 bases at V and 7 bases at J, with 13 bases between. This CDR3 is built from 13 residues. The germline V gene encodes CDR1 SGHKS and CDR2 YYEKEE (reference sequence). The CDR3 nucleotides are TGTGCCAGCAGTACCTACAGGGAACAGCCCCAGCATTTT. This encodes CASSTYREQPQHF. Filled out from reference TRBV5-5 and TRBJ1-5, the complete variable domain reads DAGVTQSPTHLIKTRGQQVTLRCSPISGHKSVSWYQQVLGQGPQFIFQYYEKEERGRGNFPDRFSARQFPNYSSELNVNALLLGDSALYLCASSTYREQPQHFGDGTRLSIL.

The chain combines TRBV19 with TRBJ2-1, with D perhaps matching TRBD1 (7 bases). Looked up from germline, CDR1 is LNHDA and CDR2 is SQIVND (reference sequence). The V end lost 5 bases, the J end lost 8 bases, and 16 bases lay between the germline ends. CDR3 size: 14 residues. The CDR3 coding sequence is TGTGCCAGTAGTCCCGGGAGAGGGGGCGATGAGCAGTTCTTC. This translates into CASSPGRGGDEQFF.